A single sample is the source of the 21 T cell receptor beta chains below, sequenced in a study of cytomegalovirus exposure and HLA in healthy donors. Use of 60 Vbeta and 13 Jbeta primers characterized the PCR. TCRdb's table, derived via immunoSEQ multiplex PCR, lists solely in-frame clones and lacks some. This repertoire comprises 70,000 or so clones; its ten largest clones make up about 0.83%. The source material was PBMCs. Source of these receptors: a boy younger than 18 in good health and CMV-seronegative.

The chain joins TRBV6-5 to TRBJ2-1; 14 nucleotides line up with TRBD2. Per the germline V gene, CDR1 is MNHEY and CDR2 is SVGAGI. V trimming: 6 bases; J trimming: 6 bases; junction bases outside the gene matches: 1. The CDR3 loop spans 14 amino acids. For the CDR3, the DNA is TGTGCCAGCAGCGGACTAGCGGGGGGCAATGAGCAGTTCTTC. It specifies CASSGLAGGNEQFF.

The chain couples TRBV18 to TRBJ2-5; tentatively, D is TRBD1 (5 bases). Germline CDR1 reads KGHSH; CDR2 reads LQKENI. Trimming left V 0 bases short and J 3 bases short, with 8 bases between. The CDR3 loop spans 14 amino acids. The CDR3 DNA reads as TGTGCCAGCTCACCACCTGGGGCCAAAGAGACCCAGTACTTC. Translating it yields CASSPPGAKETQYF.

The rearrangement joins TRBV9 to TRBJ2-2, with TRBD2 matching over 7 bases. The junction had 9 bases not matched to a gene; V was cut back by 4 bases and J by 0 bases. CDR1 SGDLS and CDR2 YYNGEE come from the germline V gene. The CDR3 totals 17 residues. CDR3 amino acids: CASSPHPAGANTGELFF. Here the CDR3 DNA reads TGTGCCAGCAGCCCCCACCCGGCGGGAGCGAACACCGGGGAGCTGTTTTTT.

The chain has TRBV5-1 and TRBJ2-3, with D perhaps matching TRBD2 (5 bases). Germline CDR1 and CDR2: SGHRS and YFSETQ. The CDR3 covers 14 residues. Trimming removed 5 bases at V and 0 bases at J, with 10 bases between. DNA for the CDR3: TGCGCCAGCAGAGCAGCGGCTAGCACAGATACGCAGTATTTT. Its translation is CASRAAASTDTQYF.

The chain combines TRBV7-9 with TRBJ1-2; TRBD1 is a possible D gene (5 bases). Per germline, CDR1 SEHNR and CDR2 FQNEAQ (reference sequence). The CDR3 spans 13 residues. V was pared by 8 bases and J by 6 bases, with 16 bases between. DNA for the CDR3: TGTGCCAGCGGGGGGGTCCAGGGTAATGGCTACACCTTC. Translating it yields CASGGVQGNGYTF. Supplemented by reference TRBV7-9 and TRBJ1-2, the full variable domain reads DTGVSQNPRHKITKRGQNVTFRCDPISEHNRLYWYRQTLGQGPEFLTYFQNEAQLEKSRLLSDRFSAERPKGSFSTLEIQRTEQGDSAMYLCASGGVQGNGYTFGSGTRLTVV.

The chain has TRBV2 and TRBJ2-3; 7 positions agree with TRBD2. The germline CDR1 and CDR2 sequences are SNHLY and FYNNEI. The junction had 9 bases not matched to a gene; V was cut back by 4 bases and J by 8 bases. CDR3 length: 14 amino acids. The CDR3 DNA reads TGTGCCAGCAGTGGGACTAGGAGTGCTGGTACGCAGTATTTT. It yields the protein CASSGTRSAGTQYF.

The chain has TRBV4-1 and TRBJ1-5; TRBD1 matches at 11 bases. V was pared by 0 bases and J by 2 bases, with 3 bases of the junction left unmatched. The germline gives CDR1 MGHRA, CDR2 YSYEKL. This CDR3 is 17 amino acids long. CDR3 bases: TGCGCCAGCAGCCAAGAGGGACAGGGGGGCGGCAATCAGCCCCAGCATTTT. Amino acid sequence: CASSQEGQGGGNQPQHF.

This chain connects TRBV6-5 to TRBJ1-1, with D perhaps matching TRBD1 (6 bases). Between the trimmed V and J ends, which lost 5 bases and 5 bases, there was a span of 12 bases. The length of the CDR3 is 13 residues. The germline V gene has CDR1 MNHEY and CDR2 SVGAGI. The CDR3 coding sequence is TGTGCCAGCAGTCGTCGGACAGAGACTGAAGCTTTCTTT. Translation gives CASSRRTETEAFF.

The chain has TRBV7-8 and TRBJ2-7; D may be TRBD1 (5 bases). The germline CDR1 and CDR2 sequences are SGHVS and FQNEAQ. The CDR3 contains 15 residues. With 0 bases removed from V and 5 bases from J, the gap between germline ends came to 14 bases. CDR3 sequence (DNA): TGTGCCAGCAGCTTAGCAGGGTCAGGGTGGGACGAGCAGTACTTC. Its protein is CASSLAGSGWDEQYF.

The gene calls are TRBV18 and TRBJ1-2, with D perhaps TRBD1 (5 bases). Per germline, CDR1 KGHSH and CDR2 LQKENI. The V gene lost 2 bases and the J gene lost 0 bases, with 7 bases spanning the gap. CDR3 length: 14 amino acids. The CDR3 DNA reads TGTGCCAGCTCACCAGACAGAGCTAACTATGGCTACACCTTC. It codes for CASSPDRANYGYTF.

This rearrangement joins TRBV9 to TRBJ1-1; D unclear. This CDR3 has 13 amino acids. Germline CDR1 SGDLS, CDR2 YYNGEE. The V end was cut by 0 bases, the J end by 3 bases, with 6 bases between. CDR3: CASSVGSDTEAFF. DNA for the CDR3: TGTGCCAGCAGCGTAGGTTCGGACACTGAAGCTTTCTTT.

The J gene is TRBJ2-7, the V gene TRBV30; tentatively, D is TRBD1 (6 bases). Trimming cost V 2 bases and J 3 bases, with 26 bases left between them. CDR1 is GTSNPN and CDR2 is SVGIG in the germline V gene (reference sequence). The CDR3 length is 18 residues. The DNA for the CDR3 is TGTGCCTGGAGTCCTCGGGACACTTTTTCGATCATACACTACGAGCAGTACTTC. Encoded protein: CAWSPRDTFSIIHYEQYF.

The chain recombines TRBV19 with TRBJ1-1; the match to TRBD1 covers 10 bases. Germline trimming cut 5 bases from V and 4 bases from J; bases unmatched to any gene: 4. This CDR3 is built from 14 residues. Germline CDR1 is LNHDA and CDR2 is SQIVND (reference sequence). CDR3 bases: TGTGCCAGTAGTCCTGGGACAGGGGTCACTGAAGCTTTCTTT. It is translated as CASSPGTGVTEAFF.

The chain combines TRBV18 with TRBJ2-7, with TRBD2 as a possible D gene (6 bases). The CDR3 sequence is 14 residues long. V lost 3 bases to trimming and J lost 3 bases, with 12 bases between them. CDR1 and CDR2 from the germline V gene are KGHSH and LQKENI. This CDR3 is CASSPMDGSYEQYF. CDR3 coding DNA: TGTGCCAGCTCACCCATGGACGGGAGCTACGAGCAGTACTTC. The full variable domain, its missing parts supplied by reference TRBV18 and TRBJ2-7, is NAGVMQNPRHLVRRRGQEARLRCSPMKGHSHVYWYRQLPEEGLKFMVYLQKENIIDESGMPKERFSAEFPKEGPSILRIQQVVRGDSAAYFCASSPMDGSYEQYFGPGTRLTVT.

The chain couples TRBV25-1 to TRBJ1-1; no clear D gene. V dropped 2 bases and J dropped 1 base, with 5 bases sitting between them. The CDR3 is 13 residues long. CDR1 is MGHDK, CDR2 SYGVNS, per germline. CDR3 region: CASSEVGNTEAFF. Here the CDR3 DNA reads TGTGCCAGCAGTGAAGTCGGGAACACTGAAGCTTTCTTT.

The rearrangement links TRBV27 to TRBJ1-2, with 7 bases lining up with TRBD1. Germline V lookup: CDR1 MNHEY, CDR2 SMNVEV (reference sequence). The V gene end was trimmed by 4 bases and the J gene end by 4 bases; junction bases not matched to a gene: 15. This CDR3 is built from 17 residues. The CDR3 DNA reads TGTGCCAGCAGTTCCCGGGAGTACAGGGGCCGAGCCTATGGCTACACCTTC. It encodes CASSSREYRGRAYGYTF.

The CDR3 DNA reads TGTGCCAGTGGGGCGAGGGGGATGAACACTGAAGCTTTCTTT. It codes for CASGARGMNTEAFF. V and J are TRBV19 and TRBJ1-1; D perhaps matches TRBD1 (6 bases). Germline V gives CDR1 LNHDA, CDR2 SQIVND (reference sequence). The CDR3 sequence is 14 residues long. The V and J ends lost 8 bases and 0 bases respectively, with 13 bases between them.

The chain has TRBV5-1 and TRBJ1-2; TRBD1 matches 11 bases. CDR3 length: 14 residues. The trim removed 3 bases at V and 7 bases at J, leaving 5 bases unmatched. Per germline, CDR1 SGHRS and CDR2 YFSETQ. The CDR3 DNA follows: TGCGCCAGCAGCTCGGGACAGGGGGAAGGTGGCTACACCTTC. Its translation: CASSSGQGEGGYTF.

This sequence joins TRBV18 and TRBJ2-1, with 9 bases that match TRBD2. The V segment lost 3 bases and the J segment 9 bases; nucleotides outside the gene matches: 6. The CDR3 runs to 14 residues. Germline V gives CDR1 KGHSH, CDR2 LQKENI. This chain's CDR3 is CASSPGLAQGEQFF. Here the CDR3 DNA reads TGTGCCAGCTCACCGGGACTAGCACAAGGTGAGCAGTTCTTC.

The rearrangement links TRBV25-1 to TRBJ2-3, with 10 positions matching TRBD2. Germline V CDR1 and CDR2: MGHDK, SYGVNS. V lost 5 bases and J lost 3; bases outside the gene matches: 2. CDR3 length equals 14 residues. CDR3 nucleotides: TGTGCCAGCAGTCGGACTAGCGGAACAGATACGCAGTATTTT. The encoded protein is CASSRTSGTDTQYF. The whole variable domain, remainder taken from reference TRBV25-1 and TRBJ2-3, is EADIYQTPRYLVIGTGKKITLECSQTMGHDKMYWYQQDPGMELHLIHYSYGVNSTEKGDLSSESTVSRIRTEHFPLTLESARPSHTSQYLCASSRTSGTDTQYFGPGTRLTVL.

The CDR3 DNA is TGTGCCAGCAGTTACGGGAGGCAGACCACAGATACGCAGTATTTT. Its translation is CASSYGRQTTDTQYF. V gene TRBV6-6 combines with J gene TRBJ2-3, with D maybe TRBD2 (6 bases). V was cut by 2 bases and J by 2 bases, with 11 bases left in between. The germline CDR1 and CDR2 sequences are MNHNY and SVGAGI (reference sequence). The length of the CDR3 is 15 residues.